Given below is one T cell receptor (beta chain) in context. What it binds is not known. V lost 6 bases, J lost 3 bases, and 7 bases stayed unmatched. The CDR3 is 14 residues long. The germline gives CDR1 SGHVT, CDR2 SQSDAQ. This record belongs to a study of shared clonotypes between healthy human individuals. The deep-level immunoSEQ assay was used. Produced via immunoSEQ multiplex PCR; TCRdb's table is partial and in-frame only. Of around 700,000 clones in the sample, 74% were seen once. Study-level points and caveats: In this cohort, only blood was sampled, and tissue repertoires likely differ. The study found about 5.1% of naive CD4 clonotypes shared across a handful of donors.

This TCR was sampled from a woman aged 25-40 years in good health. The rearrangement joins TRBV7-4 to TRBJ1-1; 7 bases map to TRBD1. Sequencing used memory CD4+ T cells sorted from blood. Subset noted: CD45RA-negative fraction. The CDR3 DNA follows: TGTGCCAGCAGTTTGGACAGGACCTACACTGAAGCTTTCTTT. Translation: CASSLDRTYTEAFF.